This TCR beta chain is drawn from a study of metastatic and nonmetastatic thyroid tumors. Study-level information: Patients with malignant and benign thyroid disease provided blood and tumor or nodule tissue, whose repertoires were compared.

As processed by the authors: Clinicopathological groups differed in CDR3, with these differences serving to build a distant-metastasis classifier for papillary thyroid cancer. With MiXCR, TCRdb called clones anew from the PCR reads. TCRdb, rather than the study authors, made the V and J calls. The table has around 23,000 clones, 9.5% to 13% seen once. This CDR3 is built from 14 residues. CDR1 and CDR2 from the germline V gene are MDHEN and SYDVKM. Thyroid surgery was performed in patients who had received no treatment beforehand. This clone was observed a single time. Sequence at one end of the junction differs from germline and may be a read error.

The sequence came from a female donor with papillary thyroid cancer or a benign thyroid nodule (not recorded which). Some clones in this sample may be carry-over from other donors' samples. The rearrangement uses TRBV28 and TRBJ1-1; a possible D gene is TRBD1 (5 bases). Material for sequencing was blood. CDR3 bases: TGTGCCAGCGGCGGCGAGGGACTCTTAGGTGAAGCTCTCTTT. Translated: CASGGEGLLGEALF.